This T cell receptor (beta chain) was sequenced in a study of blood T cell repertoires in COVID-19. Study-wide background: Both acute and convalescent COVID-19 samples were obtained from the United States, Italy and Spain. From T cells, B-cell-depleted T cells, or PBMCs came the material, which was cDNA or gDNA.

The trim removed 0 bases at V and 0 bases at J, leaving 7 bases unmatched. Germline CDR1 and CDR2: SGHRS and YFSETQ. This CDR3 contains 17 residues. Original handling: Cell counts per sample came from amplifying reference gene primers. This table comes from immunoSEQ multiplex PCR, and its TCRdb copy is limited to in-frame clones, with some not included. Clonal size and the V and J genes are those of that table, whereas D and trimming came from the DNA. This sample has 150,000 to 200,000 clones, with 70% to 90% found just once. Sample: peripheral blood. V and J are TRBV5-1 and TRBJ2-3; 7 positions match TRBD2. This clonotype originated in a man aged 40-49 years with active or convalescent COVID-19. The CDR3 sequence: CASSLEARGKSTDTQYF. The CDR3 DNA reads TGCGCCAGCAGCTTGGAAGCGCGGGGGAAGAGCACAGATACGCAGTATTTT.